This passage covers 4 T cell receptor beta chains from one sample sequenced in a study of immune evolution from preneoplasia to lung adenocarcinoma. Libraries were prepared by immunoSEQ multiplex PCR; TCRdb keeps only in-frame clonotypes and omits some of them. Among 6,000 to 9,500 clones listed, over 60% were seen once. Sequencing was performed on FFPE lung adenocarcinoma in situ tissue. These receptor sequences come from an older donor with lung adenocarcinoma. Some clones in this sample may be carry-over from other donors' samples.

V usage is TRBV5-4 and J usage is TRBJ2-7; D is uncertain. The V end was cut by 2 bases, the J end by 6 bases, with 9 bases between. In germline, CDR1 is SGHNT, CDR2 YYREEE (reference sequence). This CDR3 spans 12 amino acids. Written as DNA, the CDR3 is TGTGCCAGCAGCTTTACTGCTTCCGAGCAGTACTTC. Encoded protein: CASSFTASEQYF.

The genes are TRBV29-1 and TRBJ2-5, with TRBD2 matching 14 bases. After removal of 2 bases from V and 4 bases from J, the junction contained 3 bases not matched to a gene. This CDR3 region has 15 residues. Germline loops: CDR1 SQVTM, CDR2 ANQGSEA. CDR3 protein: CSVERLAGGRETQYF. For the CDR3, the DNA is TGCAGCGTTGAAAGACTAGCGGGAGGGAGAGAGACCCAGTACTTC.

The CDR3, as DNA: TGTGCCAGTAGACCAGGGGGCGGAGGTAATCAGCCCCAGCATTTT. This gives the protein CASRPGGGGNQPQHF. The gene calls are TRBV19 and TRBJ1-5; TRBD1 agrees at 8 bases. V shed 6 bases, J shed 4 bases, and the junction held 8 bases outside the gene matches. Germline loops: CDR1 LNHDA, CDR2 SQIVND (reference sequence). The CDR3 runs to 15 residues.

The chain couples TRBV28 to TRBJ2-7; a weak D match, TRBD2 (6 bases). Deletions cut 1 base from V and 7 bases from J, with 17 bases between. The CDR3 runs 15 residues. Per germline, CDR1 MDHEN and CDR2 SYDVKM. The CDR3 region is CASSLYRVIGGEQYF. The CDR3 DNA is TGTGCCAGCAGTTTATATCGGGTAATTGGGGGGGAGCAGTACTTC.